The T cell receptor (beta chain) under discussion was sequenced for a study of blood T cell repertoires in COVID-19 (dated by TCRdb to the early 2020s). Background on the whole study: Samples covering the acute and convalescent phases of COVID-19 were provided by collaborators in the United States, Italy and Spain. The material from the prospective study consisted of cDNA or gDNA derived from T cells, B-cell-depleted T cells, or PBMCs. The dataset comprised deeply sampled blood TCRbeta repertoires from subjects exposed to, actively infected with, or recovered from COVID-19. The repertoires were made available in a free public database intended to serve as a resource for research on the immune response to SARS-CoV-2. The samples were drawn from the first 160 participants of the ongoing ImmuneRACE study and from over 950 subjects provided by 6 global collaborators. A de-identified subject ID, COVID-19 status, age in years and sex were almost always included in the sample metadata. HLA class I and class II types, where available, came from metadata supplied by the sample provider rather than from assay-based typing.

Participants in the prospective study were aged roughly 18 to 89 years, lived in about two dozen United States geographic areas, and enrolled through a virtual design. In the prospective study, participants were assigned to cohorts based on the clinical history participants reported in a screening survey and a study questionnaire. ImmuneRACE Cohort 3 recovered participants were defined by two consecutive negative NP/OP PCR tests, healthcare professional clearance, or symptom resolution. Mobile phlebotomists in the prospective study collected whole blood, serum and a nasopharyngeal or oropharyngeal swab from every participant. Over a roughly two-month period, participants in the prospective study had the option of providing additional blood draws and questionnaires. Prospective study blood samples were shipped either frozen or at room temperature before DNA extraction. TCRbeta CDR3 regions were amplified from genomic DNA using the immunoSEQ Assay, a bias-controlled multiplex PCR. For the original study's pipeline: Within the assay, amplification of reference gene primers was used to estimate how many nucleated cells each sample contained. To quantify the absolute abundance of each unique TCRbeta CDR3 rearrangement, sequence reads were collapsed and filtered. Productive Simpson clonality was computed per sample as the square root of Simpson's diversity index over productive rearrangements. TCRdb took over this immuneACCESS table, retaining in-frame rearrangements with V and J assigned. Such tables are incomplete; in checked studies, under half of the missing clones stem from an unresolved V gene, and the remainder is unexplained. V, J and clone size are taken as reported in that table, and D and trimming were inferred from the DNA itself. The sample table records roughly 380,000 clones; 70% to 90% of these occur just once. About 1.5% of the sample belongs to the ten largest clones.

Here is what the overall study found, with its caveats: How much clinical and demographic metadata was included differed by source and by participant, and the metadata was provided uncurated.

Turning to this clone: There is no known antigen for this receptor. No base quality values were provided; no much bigger clone lies one nucleotide off.

CDR1 KGHSH and CDR2 LQKENI were looked up in the germline V gene. Reading from cysteine to phenylalanine, the CDR3 counts 16 amino acids. Here the CDR3 DNA is all that survives: 48 bases in frame from base 1. The junction shows trimming of 3 bases on V and 0 bases on J, and the gene matches do not reach 4 bases of it. Rearrangement joined TRBV18 to TRBJ1-5, and 8 junction bases match TRBD1. Sequenced input: PBMCs or T cells enriched from blood (not recorded which). The sequence was collected from a man aged 25 to 40 who had recovered from COVID-19. The sequence in DNA is TGTGCCAGCTCACCGAGCGACAGGGGTAGCAATCAGCCCCAGCATTTT. The resulting protein is CASSPSDRGSNQPQHF.